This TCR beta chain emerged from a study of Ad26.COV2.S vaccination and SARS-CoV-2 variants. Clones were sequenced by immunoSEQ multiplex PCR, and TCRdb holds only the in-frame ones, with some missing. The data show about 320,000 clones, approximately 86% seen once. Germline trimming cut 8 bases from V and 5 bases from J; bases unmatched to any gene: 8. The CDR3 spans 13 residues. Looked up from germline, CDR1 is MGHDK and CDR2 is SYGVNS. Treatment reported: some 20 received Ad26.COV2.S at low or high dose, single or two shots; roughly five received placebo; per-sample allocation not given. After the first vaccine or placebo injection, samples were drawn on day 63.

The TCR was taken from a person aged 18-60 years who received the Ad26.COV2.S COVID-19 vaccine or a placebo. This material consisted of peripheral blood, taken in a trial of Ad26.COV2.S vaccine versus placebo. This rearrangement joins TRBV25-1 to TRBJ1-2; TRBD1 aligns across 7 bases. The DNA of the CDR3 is TGTGCCAGCTCGGACAGGACCCCATATGGCTACACCTTC. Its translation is CASSDRTPYGYTF.